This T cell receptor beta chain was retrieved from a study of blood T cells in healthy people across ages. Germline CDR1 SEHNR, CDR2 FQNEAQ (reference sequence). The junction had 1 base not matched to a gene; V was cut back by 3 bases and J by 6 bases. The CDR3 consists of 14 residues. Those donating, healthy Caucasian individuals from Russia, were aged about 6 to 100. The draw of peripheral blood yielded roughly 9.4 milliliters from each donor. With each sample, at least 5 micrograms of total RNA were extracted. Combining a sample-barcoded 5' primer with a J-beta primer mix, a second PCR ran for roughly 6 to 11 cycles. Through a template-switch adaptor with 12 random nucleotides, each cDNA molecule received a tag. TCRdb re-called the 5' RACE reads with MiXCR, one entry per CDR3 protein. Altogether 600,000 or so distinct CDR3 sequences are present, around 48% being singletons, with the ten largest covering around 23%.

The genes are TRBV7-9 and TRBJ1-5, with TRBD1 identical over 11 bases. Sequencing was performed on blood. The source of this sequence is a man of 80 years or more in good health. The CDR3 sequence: CASSFGTGGQPQHF. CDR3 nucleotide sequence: TGTGCCAGCAGCTTCGGGACAGGGGGTCAGCCCCAGCATTTT. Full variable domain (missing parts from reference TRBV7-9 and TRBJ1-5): DTGVSQNPRHKITKRGQNVTFRCDPISEHNRLYWYRQTLGQGPEFLTYFQNEAQLEKSRLLSDRFSAERPKGSFSTLEIQRTEQGDSAMYLCASSFGTGGQPQHFGDGTRLSIL.